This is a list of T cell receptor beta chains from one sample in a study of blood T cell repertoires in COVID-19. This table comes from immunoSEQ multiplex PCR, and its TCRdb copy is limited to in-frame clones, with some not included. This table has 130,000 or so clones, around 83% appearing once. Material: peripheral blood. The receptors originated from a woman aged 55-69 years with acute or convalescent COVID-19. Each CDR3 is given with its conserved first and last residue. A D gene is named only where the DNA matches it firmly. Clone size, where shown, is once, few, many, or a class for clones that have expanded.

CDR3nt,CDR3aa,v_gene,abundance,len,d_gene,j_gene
TGTGCCACCAGTGATTTCCCGGGACAGATTAACTATGGCTACACCTTC,CATSDFPGQINYGYTF,TRBV24-1,NA,16,TRBD1,TRBJ1-2
TGCGCCAGCAGCCAATTCCAGTCCTACGAGCAGTACTTC,CASSQFQSYEQYF,TRBV4-3,NA,13,NA,TRBJ2-7
TGTGCCATCAGTGGAGGTGGGCAGGGACAAGAGACCCAGTACTTC,CAISGGGQGQETQYF,TRBV10-3,NA,15,NA,TRBJ2-5
TGCGCCAGCAGCTTGTATCAGGGTTCTGAAGCTTTCTTT,CASSLYQGSEAFF,TRBV5-1,NA,13,NA,TRBJ1-1
TGTGCCAGCAGCTCCCAATCCGGCTCCTACAATGAGCAGTTCTTC,CASSSQSGSYNEQFF,TRBV7-3,NA,15,NA,TRBJ2-1
TGTGCCAGCAGCCTCCCGACAGGGGGCTACGAGCAGTACTTC,CASSLPTGGYEQYF,TRBV7-9,NA,14,TRBD1,TRBJ2-7
TGTGCCAGCAGCCAAGGTCCCGAGCGGGGGGGCCGAGATACGCAGTATTTT,CASSQGPERGGRDTQYF,TRBV3-1/TRBV3-2,NA,17,TRBD2,TRBJ2-3
TGTGCCAGCAGCCAAGTCCCAGGGCATAATTCACCCCTCCACTTT,CASSQVPGHNSPLHF,TRBV3-1/TRBV3-2,NA,15,NA,TRBJ1-6
TGTGCCAGCAACCGACAGGGGGCAGGGAGTAGGGTCTTT,CASNRQGAGSRVF,TRBV6-5,few,13,TRBD1,TRBJ1-1
TGTGCCAGCAGCCAAGATGCGGGGATTTGGGGTCAAACGCAGTATTTT,CASSQDAGIWGQTQYF,TRBV14,NA,16,NA,TRBJ2-3
TGTGCCAGCAGAGACCGGGGAGCACCTTACAATGAGCAGTTCTTC,CASRDRGAPYNEQFF,TRBV11-3,once,15,NA,TRBJ2-1
TGTGCCAGCAGCCAAGAGGAAGGGGCCCCCGGACAGCTTAGCTCTGGAAACACCATATATTTT,CASSQEEGAPGQLSSGNTIYF,TRBV4-2,many,21,NA,TRBJ1-3
TGCGCCAGCAGCCAAGATAAGGCAGGATCGAAAAACTATGGCTACACCTTC,CASSQDKAGSKNYGYTF,TRBV4-1,NA,17,NA,TRBJ1-2
TGCGCCAGCAGCCACCCCGGGAGCACAGATACGCAGTATTTT,CASSHPGSTDTQYF,TRBV4-1,NA,14,NA,TRBJ2-3
TGTGCCAGCAGTTACACAGGGCATAGCAATCAGCCCCAGCATTTT,CASSYTGHSNQPQHF,TRBV6-6,NA,15,NA,TRBJ1-5
TGTGCCACCAGTGATTTTGGGGGGGCACAAGAGACCCAGTACTTC,CATSDFGGAQETQYF,TRBV24-1,few,15,NA,TRBJ2-5
TGTGCCAGCAGCCTGAAGTTCGGGCAGTTCTTC,CASSLKFGQFF,TRBV5-8,NA,11,NA,TRBJ2-1
TGTGCCATCAGTCGACAGGGAAAGGTCCCTGAAGCTTTCTTT,CAISRQGKVPEAFF,TRBV10-3,NA,14,TRBD1,TRBJ1-1
TGTGCCAGCAGTGGGATGCGAGGTCGGCGGAAAGAGACCCAGTACTTC,CASSGMRGRRKETQYF,TRBV6-4,NA,16,NA,TRBJ2-5
TGCGCCAGCAGCCAAGATCCAGGGTGGGCGGATTCACCCCTCCACTTT,CASSQDPGWADSPLHF,TRBV4-3,NA,16,NA,TRBJ1-6
TGTGCCAGCAGCTCCACAGGGAGCTCTGGAAACACCATATATTTT,CASSSTGSSGNTIYF,TRBV7-6,few,15,NA,TRBJ1-3
TGCGCCAGCAGTCCTGAGGGACAGGCCCTCTCCAATGAGCAGTTCTTC,CASSPEGQALSNEQFF,TRBV5-1,NA,16,TRBD1,TRBJ2-1
TGCGCCAGCAGCGCCCGCTGGGGAGCTAATGAAAAACTGTTTTTT,CASSARWGANEKLFF,TRBV5-1,NA,15,NA,TRBJ1-4
TGTGCCAGCAGCGTAGCCGGGACAGCCACTTACGAGCAGTACTTC,CASSVAGTATYEQYF,TRBV9,NA,15,TRBD1,TRBJ2-7
TGTGCCAGCTCACCACTGTATCTTGGACAGAAGACCTACGAGCAGTACTTC,CASSPLYLGQKTYEQYF,TRBV18,NA,17,NA,TRBJ2-7
TGTGCCTTCACTCTAGCGGGGGACTACAATGAGCAGTTCTTC,CAFTLAGDYNEQFF,TRBV30,NA,14,TRBD2,TRBJ2-1
TGTGCCAGCAGTTATGGGGGGGGCCAAGAGACCCAGTACTTC,CASSYGGGQETQYF,TRBV6-5,NA,14,TRBD2,TRBJ2-5
TGTGCCAGCACCCCCGGGACAGGGGGCCTCGTCCATGGCTACACCTTC,CASTPGTGGLVHGYTF,TRBV11-2,NA,16,TRBD1,TRBJ1-2
TGTGCCAGCAGCTTAGGCGGGGGCCTCACCGGGGAGCTGTTTTTT,CASSLGGGLTGELFF,TRBV7-3,NA,15,NA,TRBJ2-2
TGTGCCAGTAGTGTCCGGGACAGGGGGGGCTATGGCTACACCTTC,CASSVRDRGGYGYTF,TRBV19,NA,15,TRBD1,TRBJ1-2
TGTGCCAGCAGTGAAGCCTCAGGGGTTGGAAACACCATATATTTT,CASSEASGVGNTIYF,TRBV6-1,NA,15,NA,TRBJ1-3
TGTGCCAGTAGTATAGGACAAGCCTCCTACAATGAGCAGTTCTTC,CASSIGQASYNEQFF,TRBV19,NA,15,NA,TRBJ2-1
TGTGCCATCACTCCCTCCGGTAGTTCCTCCAATGAGCAGTTCTTC,CAITPSGSSSNEQFF,TRBV10-3,NA,15,NA,TRBJ2-1
TGTGCCAGCAGCCGCAAGCGGGGGACTAGTCCGGGCGAGCAGTACTTC,CASSRKRGTSPGEQYF,TRBV3-1/TRBV3-2,NA,16,TRBD2,TRBJ2-7